This T cell receptor (beta chain) derives from a study of blood T cell repertoires in COVID-19 (dated by TCRdb to 2019 to 2021). Looking at the study overall: Collaborator samples came from the United States, Italy and Spain and covered acute and convalescent phases of COVID-19. Samples came from the ongoing ImmuneRACE study (first 160 participants) plus 1,254 subjects from 6 global collaborators. Sample metadata almost always included a de-identified subject ID, COVID-19 status, age in years and sex. Deeply sampled blood TCRbeta repertoires from subjects exposed to, actively infected with, or recovered from COVID-19 were included in the dataset. Where available, HLA class I and class II types were taken from metadata supplied by the sample provider and were not determined by assay-based typing. The prospective study material was composed of cDNA or gDNA derived from T cells, B-cell-depleted T cells, or PBMCs. The repertoires were made available in a free public database intended to serve as a resource for research on the immune response to SARS-CoV-2.

This clone was counted a few times. Its antigen is still unknown. Base qualities are not at hand, and no much larger clone is one base apart. Overall study outcomes, separate from this receptor: The amount of clinical and demographic metadata varied by source and participant and was provided uncurated.

TCRbeta CDR3 regions were amplified from genomic DNA by means of the immunoSEQ Assay, a bias-controlled multiplex PCR. From the authors' description of their analysis: The number of nucleated cells in each sample was estimated from the amplification of reference gene primers within the assay. Sequence reads were collapsed and filtered to measure the absolute abundance of every unique TCRbeta CDR3 rearrangement. For each sample, productive Simpson clonality was calculated by taking the square root of Simpson's diversity index across productive rearrangements. TCRdb mirrors the immuneACCESS table, restricted to in-frame sequences. Some clones are absent from its copies; in checked studies, under half trace to an unresolved V gene, and the reason for the others is unknown. V, J and clone size reflect that table, while D and trimming were determined from the DNA. Present in this sample are 250,000 to 350,000 clones, 80% to 90% of which were seen just once. 5% to 7.5% of the sample is taken by the ten largest.

Including cysteine and phenylalanine, the CDR3 has 16 amino acids. Just CDR3 DNA is preserved here, 48 bases in frame from base 1. Trimming at the junction amounts to 0 bases on V and 1 base on J, and the germline ends lie 7 bases apart. The CDR1 and CDR2 encoded by the germline V gene are MNHEY and SVGAGI. Samples from volunteer blood donors who had recovered from COVID-19 were contributed by a second Seattle source. Whole blood was collected in K2EDTA tubes by collaborating institutions according to the institutions' own protocols. For TCRbeta analysis, collaborators shipped samples in one of three forms: frozen whole blood, isolated PBMCs, or DNA extracted from either of those sample types.

This clonotype originated in a man between 18 and 29 years old who had recovered from COVID-19. Input material: peripheral blood. The chain joins TRBV6-5 to TRBJ1-6; the D gene is perhaps TRBD1, from 5 matching bases. The nucleotide sequence is TGTGCCAGCAGTTACTCGGGGCAATCCTATAATTCACCCCTCCACTTT. It is translated as CASSYSGQSYNSPLHF.